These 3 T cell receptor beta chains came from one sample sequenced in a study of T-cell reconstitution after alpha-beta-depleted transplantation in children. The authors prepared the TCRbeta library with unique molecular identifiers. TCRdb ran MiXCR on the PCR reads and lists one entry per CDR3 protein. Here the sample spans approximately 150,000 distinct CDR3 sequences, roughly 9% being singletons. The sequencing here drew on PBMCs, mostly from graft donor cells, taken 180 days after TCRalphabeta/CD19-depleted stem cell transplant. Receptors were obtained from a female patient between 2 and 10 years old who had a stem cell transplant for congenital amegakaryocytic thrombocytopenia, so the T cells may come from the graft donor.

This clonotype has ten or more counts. This CDR3 reads CASSQAGGQIINEQFF. The CDR3 DNA follows: TGTGCCAGCAGCCAAGCGGGAGGACAGATCATCAATGAGCAGTTCTTC. This chain uses TRBV4-2 with TRBJ2-1, with D possibly TRBD2 on 7 matching bases. The germline CDR1 and CDR2 sequences are LGHNA and YNFKEQ. With 1 base removed from V and 6 bases from J, the gap between germline ends came to 16 bases. This CDR3 contains 16 residues.

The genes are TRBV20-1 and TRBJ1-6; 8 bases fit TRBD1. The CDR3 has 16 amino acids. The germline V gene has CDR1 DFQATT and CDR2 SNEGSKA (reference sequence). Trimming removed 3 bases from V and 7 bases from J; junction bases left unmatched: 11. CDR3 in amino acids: CSARPQTGASNSPLHF. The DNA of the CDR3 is TGCAGTGCTAGGCCACAGACAGGGGCGTCAAATTCACCCCTCCACTTT.

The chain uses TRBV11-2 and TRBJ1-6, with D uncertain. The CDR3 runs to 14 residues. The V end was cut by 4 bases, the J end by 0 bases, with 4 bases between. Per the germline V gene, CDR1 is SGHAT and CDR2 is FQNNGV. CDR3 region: CASSSSSYNSPLHF. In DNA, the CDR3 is TGTGCCAGCAGCTCGAGCTCCTATAATTCACCCCTCCACTTT.